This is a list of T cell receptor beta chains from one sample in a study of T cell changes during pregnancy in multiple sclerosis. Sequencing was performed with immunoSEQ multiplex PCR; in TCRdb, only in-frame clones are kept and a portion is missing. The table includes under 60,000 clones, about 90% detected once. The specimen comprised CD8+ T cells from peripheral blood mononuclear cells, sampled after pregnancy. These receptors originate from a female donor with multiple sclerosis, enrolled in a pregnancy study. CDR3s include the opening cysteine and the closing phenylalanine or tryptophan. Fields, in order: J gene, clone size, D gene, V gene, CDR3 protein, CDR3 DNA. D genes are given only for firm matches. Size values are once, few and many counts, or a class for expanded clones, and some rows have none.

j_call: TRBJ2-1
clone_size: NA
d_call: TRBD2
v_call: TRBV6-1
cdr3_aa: CASSVPRASGGARSEQFF
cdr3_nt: TGTGCCAGCAGTGTCCCGAGGGCCAGCGGGGGGGCCAGGAGTGAGCAGTTCTTC

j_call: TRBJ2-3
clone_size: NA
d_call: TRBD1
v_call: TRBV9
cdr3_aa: CASSDRQGTDTQYF
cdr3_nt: TGTGCCAGCAGCGACCGACAGGGGACAGATACGCAGTATTTT

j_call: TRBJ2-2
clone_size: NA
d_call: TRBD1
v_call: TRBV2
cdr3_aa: CASTGATNTGELFF
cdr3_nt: TGTGCCAGTACAGGGGCCACAAACACCGGGGAGCTGTTTTTT

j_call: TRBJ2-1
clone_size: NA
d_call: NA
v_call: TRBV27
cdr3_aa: CASSLDFSYNEQFF
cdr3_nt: TGTGCCAGCAGTTTAGACTTTTCCTACAATGAGCAGTTCTTC

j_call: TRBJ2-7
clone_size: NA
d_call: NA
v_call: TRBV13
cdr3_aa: CASSLGDNPYEQYF
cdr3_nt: TGTGCCAGCAGCTTAGGGGACAACCCCTACGAGCAGTACTTC

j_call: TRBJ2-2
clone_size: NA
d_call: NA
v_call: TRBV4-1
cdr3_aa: CASYPGQANTGELFF
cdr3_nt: TGCGCCAGCTATCCGGGACAAGCTAACACCGGGGAGCTGTTTTTT

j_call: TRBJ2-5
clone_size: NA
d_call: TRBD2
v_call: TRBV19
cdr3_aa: CASSKGSGGTGETQYF
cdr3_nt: TGTGCCAGTAGTAAGGGTAGCGGGGGGACCGGAGAGACCCAGTACTTC

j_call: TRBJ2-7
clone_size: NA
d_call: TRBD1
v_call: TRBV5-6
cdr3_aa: CASSGRDRGYEQYF
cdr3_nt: TGTGCCAGCAGCGGCCGGGACAGGGGCTACGAGCAGTACTTC

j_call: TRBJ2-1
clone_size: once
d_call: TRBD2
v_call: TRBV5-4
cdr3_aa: CASSLGLAGSYNEQFF
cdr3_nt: TGTGCCAGCAGCTTGGGACTAGCGGGGTCTTACAATGAGCAGTTCTTC

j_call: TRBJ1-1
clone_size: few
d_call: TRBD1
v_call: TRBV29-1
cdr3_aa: CSVVPGTGITEAFF
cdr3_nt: TGCAGCGTTGTCCCCGGGACAGGGATCACTGAAGCTTTCTTT

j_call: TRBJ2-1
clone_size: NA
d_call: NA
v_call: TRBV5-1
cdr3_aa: CASRSGVNGYNEQFF
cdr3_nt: TGCGCCAGCAGGTCAGGGGTAAACGGCTACAATGAGCAGTTCTTC

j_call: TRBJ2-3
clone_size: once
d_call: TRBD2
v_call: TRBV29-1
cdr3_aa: CSVRTTSGRSTDTQYF
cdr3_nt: TGCAGCGTGCGAACCACTAGCGGGCGTAGCACAGATACGCAGTATTTT